A single T cell receptor (beta chain) is shown here with its context. The sample originates from a study of blood T cell repertoires in COVID-19. In the study overall: Whether acute or convalescent, the COVID-19 samples came from the United States, Italy and Spain. From T cells, B-cell-depleted T cells, or PBMCs came the material, which was cDNA or gDNA.

Losses at the gene ends were 4 bases for V and 5 bases for J; bases not matched to a gene: 5. The germline gives CDR1 SGHDN, CDR2 FVKESK. This CDR3 comprises 15 residues. Profiled with immunoSEQ multiplex PCR; TCRdb holds only in-frame clones, not every one. The sample consists of around 130,000 clones, about four fifths of them appearing once. The material sequenced was peripheral blood. The receptor was derived from a woman between 45 and 60 years old with acute or convalescent COVID-19. This rearrangement joins TRBV14 to TRBJ1-4; 9 bases agree with TRBD1. CDR3 sequence (DNA): TGTGCCAGCAGCCTTACCGGGACAGGGAATGAAAAACTGTTTTTT. Protein product: CASSLTGTGNEKLFF. The complete variable domain, with remaining parts taken from reference TRBV14 and TRBJ1-4, reads EAGVTQFPSHSVIEKGQTVTLRCDPISGHDNLYWYRRVMGKEIKFLLHFVKESKQDESGMPNNRFLAERTGGTYSTLKVQPAELEDSGVYFCASSLTGTGNEKLFFGSGTQLSVL.